This T cell receptor (beta chain) was recovered during a study of blood T cell repertoires in COVID-19. About the study: Acute-phase and convalescent COVID-19 samples originated in the United States, Italy and Spain. PBMCs, B-cell-depleted T cells, or T cells were the source of the cDNA or gDNA that made up the material.

The CDR3 length is 12 residues. Germline CDR1 reads KGHSH; CDR2 reads LQKENI. The germline V and J ends were trimmed by 4 bases and 5 bases, with 9 bases remaining between them. In Seattle, patients joined the study during active infection and were tracked longitudinally. In the original processing: Quantification of nucleated cells was approximated via reference gene primer amplification. The assay was immunoSEQ multiplex PCR, and TCRdb's table has in-frame clones only and misses some. The D gene and trimming were derived from the DNA, and the V and J assignments and clone size from that table. The sample consists of 350,000 to 450,000 clones, around 87% of them appearing once.

The receptor's source is a woman aged 55-75 years with COVID-19, enrolled during active disease. This sequence joins TRBV18 and TRBJ2-7; possible D gene TRBD2, 5 bases. Input material: peripheral blood. The CDR3 DNA sequence: TGTGCCAGCTCACTGGACTTTAACGAGCAGTACTTC. Amino acid sequence: CASSLDFNEQYF.